The clone carrying this T cell receptor beta chain showed up just a few times. Its antigen remains unidentified. With a J-beta primer mix and a sample-barcoded 5' primer, a second PCR ran about 7 to 12 cycles. A tag from a template-switch adaptor with 12 random nucleotides marked each cDNA molecule. A single record per CDR3 protein comes from TCRdb applying MiXCR to the 5' RACE reads. The sample yields fewer than 600,000 distinct CDR3 sequences, about 27% seen once. These data are taken from a study of blood T cells in healthy people across ages. Notes on the study in general: Among T cells, TCR beta diversity per million cells dropped roughly linearly as age rose.

This CDR3 is built from 14 residues. J lost 11 bases, V lost 4 bases, and 8 bases had no gene match. The germline CDR1 and CDR2 sequences are SGHVS and FQNEAQ. This sample also appeared in a second study, on T cells of mothers and their children. That study reports: RNA was extracted, and all of it went into cDNA synthesis at around 1.4 ug per 15 ul. The effect of thymic selection on TCR recombination output is similar between related and unrelated pairs.

V gene TRBV7-8 combines with J gene TRBJ1-1; 12 positions match TRBD1. The sequence derives from a boy aged 2 to 10 in good health. The source material was blood. In nucleotides, the CDR3 is TGTGCCAGCAGCTACGGGACAGGGGGCCGCGACGCTTTCTTT. Protein: CASSYGTGGRDAFF.